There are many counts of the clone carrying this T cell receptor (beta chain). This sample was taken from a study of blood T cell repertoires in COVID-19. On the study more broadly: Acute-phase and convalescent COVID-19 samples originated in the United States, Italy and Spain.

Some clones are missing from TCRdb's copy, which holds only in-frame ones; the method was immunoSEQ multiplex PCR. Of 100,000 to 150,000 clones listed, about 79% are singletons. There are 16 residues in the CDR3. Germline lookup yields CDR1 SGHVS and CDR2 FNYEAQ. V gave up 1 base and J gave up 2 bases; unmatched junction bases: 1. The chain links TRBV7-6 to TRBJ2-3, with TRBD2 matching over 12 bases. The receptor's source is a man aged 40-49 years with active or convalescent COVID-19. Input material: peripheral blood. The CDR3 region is CASSLGTSGATDTQYF. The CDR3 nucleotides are TGTGCCAGCAGCTTAGGGACTAGCGGGGCCACAGATACGCAGTATTTT.